A single sample gave rise to the 29 T cell receptor beta chains below, sequenced in a study of sequential checkpoint blockade in melanoma. Repertoires were generated with immunoSEQ multiplex PCR, while TCRdb's copy carries only in-frame clones and drops some. The sample yields some 30,000 clones, around nine tenths seen once. Treatment indicated: randomized to nivolumab then ipilimumab (arm A) or the reverse (arm B). This material consisted of CD8+ T cells sorted from blood (inferred from file names), taken from a patient given nivolumab and ipilimumab in sequence. Receptors were obtained from a human donor with melanoma.

The V gene is TRBV28, the J gene TRBJ2-2, with a weak D call TRBD1 (5 bases). Germline V gene lookup returns CDR1 MDHEN and CDR2 SYDVKM. The CDR3 loop spans 15 amino acids. Trimming cost V 6 bases and J 4 bases, with 15 bases left between them. The CDR3 is CASRFQGGFTGELFF. The CDR3 nucleotides read TGTGCCAGCAGATTCCAGGGCGGTTTCACCGGGGAGCTGTTTTTT.

The chain employs TRBV6-1 and TRBJ2-5; D possibly corresponds to TRBD1 (5 bases). The CDR3 has 12 residues. V was shortened by 4 bases and J by 4 bases, with 7 bases between the two germline ends. Germline loops: CDR1 MNHNS, CDR2 SASEGT. The CDR3 DNA is TGTGCCAGCAGTGGTAGGGGAGAGACCCAGTACTTC. Translation: CASSGRGETQYF.

J is TRBJ2-7 and V is TRBV16; a weak D match, TRBD1 (6 bases). CDR3 size: 13 residues. The germline V gene encodes CDR1 KGHSY and CDR2 FQNENV. V lost 4 bases to trimming and J lost 3 bases, with 10 bases between them. In DNA form, the CDR3 reads TGTGCCAGCAGCCCACGGGACAACTACGAGCAGTACTTC. This gives the protein CASSPRDNYEQYF.

The chain combines TRBV7-9 with TRBJ1-5; 7 positions agree with TRBD1. The CDR3 contains 16 residues. Per germline, CDR1 SEHNR and CDR2 FQNEAQ (reference sequence). The J segment lost 7 bases and the V segment lost 3 bases, leaving 12 bases of the junction unmatched. CDR3 sequence: CASSFADREVGQPQHF. CDR3 DNA sequence: TGTGCCAGCAGCTTTGCCGACAGGGAGGTAGGCCAGCCCCAGCATTTT.

The chain joins TRBV10-1 to TRBJ2-7; 7 positions match TRBD2. Trimming at V came to 4 bases and at J to 1 base, leaving 4 bases not matched to a gene. This CDR3 is 14 amino acids long. Germline lookup yields CDR1 WNHNN and CDR2 SYGVQD (reference sequence). The CDR3 DNA reads as TGCGCCAGCAGTGCAGCGGGATCTTCCTACGAGCAGTACTTC. Amino acids: CASSAAGSSYEQYF.

The chain carries TRBV25-1 and TRBJ1-6; TRBD1 might be the D (5 bases). The CDR3 contains 15 residues. Trimming stripped 6 bases from V and 5 bases from J, with 14 bases between. CDR1 is MGHDK and CDR2 is SYGVNS in the germline V gene. Written as DNA, the CDR3 is TGTGCCAGCAGCCCAACCGGGACTGATAATTCACCCCTCCACTTT. Protein sequence: CASSPTGTDNSPLHF.

V gene TRBV4-1 combines with J gene TRBJ2-7; no clear D gene. Germline CDR1 MGHRA, CDR2 YSYEKL. Trimming shortened V by 2 bases and J by 3 bases, and 17 bases separated the two germline ends. The CDR3 length is 16 residues. CDR3 region: CASSQRPTPSVYEQYF. CDR3 coding DNA: TGCGCCAGCAGCCAACGACCGACACCTTCGGTCTACGAGCAGTACTTC.

The V call is TRBV27, the J call TRBJ2-3; maybe TRBD1 (6 bases). This CDR3 spans 14 amino acids. The V gene lost 7 bases and the J gene lost 0 bases, with 11 bases spanning the gap. Germline V gene data show CDR1 as MNHEY and CDR2 as SMNVEV (reference sequence). CDR3 sequence reads: CASTYRDSTDTQYF. DNA of the CDR3: TGTGCCAGCACATACAGGGACAGCACAGATACGCAGTATTTT.

This clone came up once. V is TRBV6-5 and J is TRBJ2-1; 7 positions agree with TRBD1. V shed 5 bases, J shed 9 bases, and the junction held 4 bases outside the gene matches. The CDR3 is made up of 12 amino acids. Per germline, CDR1 MNHEY and CDR2 SVGAGI. Written as DNA, the CDR3 is TGTGCCAGCAGTACCGGGACAGCTGAGCAGTTCTTC. Its translation: CASSTGTAEQFF.

The rearrangement joins TRBV7-8 to TRBJ2-3, with 8 bases fitting TRBD2. Germline loops: CDR1 SGHVS, CDR2 FQNEAQ. With 5 bases clipped from V and 3 bases from J, the junction kept 7 bases outside the gene matches. The CDR3 loop spans 15 amino acids. Here the CDR3 DNA reads TGTGCCAGCAGCCCGGCCGGCGGGAGGACAGATACGCAGTATTTT. Translated, it gives CASSPAGGRTDTQYF.

The chain carries TRBV27 and TRBJ1-1; 10 positions match TRBD1. This CDR3 comprises 16 residues. The germline V gene encodes CDR1 MNHEY and CDR2 SMNVEV (reference sequence). V dropped 5 bases and J dropped 3; count of bases not matched to a gene: 9. The CDR3, as DNA: TGTGCCAGCAGTCAAACGACAGGGGGCGTGCACACTGAAGCTTTCTTT. Translating it yields CASSQTTGGVHTEAFF.

The chain links TRBV4-3 to TRBJ1-3, with 9 bases identical to TRBD1. The ends lost 0 bases at V and 0 bases at J; junction bases unmatched: 12. From germline, CDR1 is LGHNA and CDR2 YSLEER. The CDR3 runs to 20 residues. As DNA, the CDR3 is TGCGCCAGCAGCCAAGAGCGAGGGGGGACAGGGATACTCTCTGGAAACACCATATATTTT. It translates to CASSQERGGTGILSGNTIYF.

The V and J genes are TRBV6-4 and TRBJ1-2; tentatively, D is TRBD1 (5 bases). Germline CDR1 and CDR2: MRHNA and SNTAGT. V gave up 1 base and J gave up 0 bases, with 9 bases separating them. The CDR3 is 15 amino acids. CDR3 region: CASSDLEGPNYGYTF. The CDR3 coding sequence is TGTGCCAGCAGTGACTTGGAGGGGCCTAACTATGGCTACACCTTC.

This clone is a singleton in its sample. V gene TRBV7-2 combines with J gene TRBJ2-7; D is possibly TRBD2 (6 bases). V lost 3 bases to trimming and J lost 2 bases, with 8 bases between them. Germline CDR1 is SGHTA and CDR2 is FQGNSA. The CDR3 spans 13 residues. The CDR3 DNA follows: TGTGCCAGCAGCTTGGGGGGAACCTACGAGCAGTACTTC. Translation gives CASSLGGTYEQYF.

V gene TRBV27 combines with J gene TRBJ2-3, with unresolved D. Trimming cost V 6 bases and J 2 bases, with 9 bases left between them. Per germline, CDR1 MNHEY and CDR2 SMNVEV (reference sequence). This CDR3 region has 13 residues. The CDR3 sequence is CASSPYPTDTQYF. The CDR3 DNA reads TGTGCCAGCAGCCCCTACCCCACAGATACGCAGTATTTT.

The rearrangement joins TRBV7-9 to TRBJ2-1; TRBD2 is a possible D gene (5 bases). In germline, CDR1 is SEHNR, CDR2 FQNEAQ (reference sequence). V dropped 2 bases and J dropped 2 bases, with 10 bases sitting between them. This CDR3 comprises 15 residues. The CDR3 reads CASSLPLGAYNEQFF. The CDR3 DNA reads TGTGCCAGCAGCTTACCGCTCGGGGCCTACAATGAGCAGTTCTTC.

The chain uses TRBV2 and TRBJ2-2; 8 positions agree with TRBD1. With 7 bases clipped from V and 4 bases from J, the junction kept 8 bases outside the gene matches. Germline CDR1 is SNHLY and CDR2 is FYNNEI. The CDR3 extends over 15 amino acids. The DNA for the CDR3 is TGTGCCAGCACCTCGACAGGGGTCGGCACCGGGGAGCTGTTTTTT. Amino acid sequence: CASTSTGVGTGELFF. Full variable domain (outside the CDR3, taken from reference TRBV2 and TRBJ2-2): EPEVTQTPSHQVTQMGQEVILRCVPISNHLYFYWYRQILGQKVEFLVSFYNNEISEKSEIFDDQFSVERPDGSNFTLKIRSTKLEDSAMYFCASTSTGVGTGELFFGEGSRLTVL.

The V call is TRBV5-6, the J call TRBJ2-7, with TRBD2 as a possible D gene (5 bases). Germline-derived CDR1 and CDR2 are SGHDT and YYEEEE. CDR3 length: 14 amino acids. Trimming pared 3 bases from V and 3 bases from J, leaving 13 bases between. The DNA for the CDR3 is TGTGCCAGCAGCTCCGTGGCGGGCTACTACGAGCAGTACTTC. Translation gives CASSSVAGYYEQYF.

The rearrangement uses TRBV13 and TRBJ2-7, with a weak D call TRBD2 (6 bases). Germline CDR1 is PRHDT and CDR2 is FYEKMQ (reference sequence). Trimming stripped 3 bases from V and 3 bases from J, with 15 bases between. The CDR3 is 15 residues long. The DNA for the CDR3 is TGTGCCAGCAGCTTTGGGGCTCTGCGGGGCTACGAGCAGTACTTC. It codes for CASSFGALRGYEQYF.

V and J are TRBV4-2 and TRBJ1-1; 7 bases map to TRBD1. The length of the CDR3 is 15 residues. Trimming at V came to 7 bases and at J to 4 bases, leaving 12 bases not matched to a gene. Germline V gives CDR1 LGHNA, CDR2 YNFKEQ. CDR3 sequence (DNA): TGTGCCAGCACCCCCCAGGGGGGCGGGACCACTGAAGCTTTCTTT. Its translation: CASTPQGGGTTEAFF.

V gene TRBV27 combines with J gene TRBJ2-5; D is perhaps TRBD1 (6 bases). The CDR3 loop spans 14 amino acids. Germline V gene data show CDR1 as MNHEY and CDR2 as SMNVEV (reference sequence). V gave up 5 bases and J gave up 5 bases, with 15 bases separating them. The CDR3 DNA reads as TGTGCCAGCAGTGCAACAGGGCTCGGGGAGACCCAGTACTTC. Encoded protein: CASSATGLGETQYF.

The chain couples TRBV27 to TRBJ2-7; 11 bases match TRBD1. The trim removed 3 bases at V and 6 bases at J, leaving 4 bases unmatched. The CDR3 has 14 residues. CDR1 and CDR2 (germline): MNHEY, SMNVEV (reference sequence). CDR3 region: CASSFRTGGTEQYF. The DNA for the CDR3 is TGTGCCAGCAGTTTTCGGACAGGGGGCACCGAGCAGTACTTC.

The chain links TRBV7-2 to TRBJ1-1, with D possibly matching TRBD1 (5 bases). With 0 bases removed from V and 7 bases from J, the gap between germline ends came to 12 bases. This CDR3 comprises 14 residues. Germline lookup yields CDR1 SGHTA and CDR2 FQGNSA. In DNA form, the CDR3 reads TGTGCCAGCAGCTTAGCGGTAAAGGGGCTTGAAGCTTTCTTT. Translating gives CASSLAVKGLEAFF.

The genes are TRBV15 and TRBJ1-4; TRBD1 is a possible D gene (5 bases). The V end was cut by 1 base, the J end by 5 bases, with 11 bases between. The CDR3 covers 15 residues. Germline values: CDR1 LNHNV, CDR2 YYDKDF (reference sequence). CDR3 sequence: CATSRVLGRNEKLFF. CDR3 nucleotide sequence: TGTGCCACCAGCAGAGTCTTGGGGCGCAATGAAAAACTGTTTTTT.

The rearrangement joins TRBV28 to TRBJ2-7; 12 nucleotides align to TRBD1. The CDR3 sequence is 15 residues long. Per germline, CDR1 MDHEN and CDR2 SYDVKM. V lost 5 bases, J lost 4 bases, and 6 bases stayed unmatched. CDR3 coding DNA: TGTGCCAGCAGTGGGACAGGGGGCCTCAGGTACGAGCAGTACTTC. Protein product: CASSGTGGLRYEQYF.

This clone was recorded a few times. It differs at one base from a far larger clone, so likely a read error. Other DNA sequences from this sample encode an identical CDR3 as well. The gene calls are TRBV7-9 and TRBJ2-6, with 7 bases matching TRBD1. The CDR3 loop spans 16 amino acids. Germline V CDR1 and CDR2: SEHNR, FQNEAQ (reference sequence). CDR3 DNA sequence: TGTGCCAGCAGCTTAGGACAGGGCCCGTTGGCCAACGTCCTAACTTTC. Protein: CASSLGQGPLANVLTF.

The rearrangement joins TRBV19 to TRBJ1-2; D is undetermined. V was shortened by 11 bases and J by 4 bases, with 8 bases between the two germline ends. The CDR3 is made up of 10 amino acids. CDR1 and CDR2 (germline): LNHDA, SQIVND (reference sequence). The CDR3 DNA is TGTGCCTCGAGCGGCTATGGCTACACCTTC. Translation: CASSGYGYTF.

This clone was counted between two and nine times. This chain uses TRBV6-6 with TRBJ1-2; D ambiguous. The CDR3 spans 10 residues. CDR1 is MNHNY and CDR2 is SVGAGI in the germline V gene (reference sequence). V lost 4 bases, J lost 7 bases, and 4 bases lay in between. For the CDR3, the DNA is TGTGCCAGCAGTTTTAGTGGCTACACCTTC. Translation gives CASSFSGYTF.

The chain has TRBV7-9 and TRBJ2-2, with a tentative D call TRBD1 (6 bases). In germline, CDR1 is SEHNR, CDR2 FQNEAQ (reference sequence). V was shortened by 11 bases and J by 11 bases, with 15 bases between the two germline ends. CDR3 size: 11 residues. The DNA of the CDR3 is TGTGCCGTACAGGGCCCGCGCGAGCTGTTTTTT. Encoded protein: CAVQGPRELFF.